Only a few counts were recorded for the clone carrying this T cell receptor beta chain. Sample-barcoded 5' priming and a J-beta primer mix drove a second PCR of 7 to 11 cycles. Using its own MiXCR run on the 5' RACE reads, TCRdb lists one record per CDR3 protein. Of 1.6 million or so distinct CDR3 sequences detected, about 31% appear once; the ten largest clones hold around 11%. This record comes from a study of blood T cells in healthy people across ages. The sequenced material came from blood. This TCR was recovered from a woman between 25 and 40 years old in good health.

The CDR3 region has the DNA TGTGCCAGCAGCGTATCTTCTAGCGGGGCCTACGAGCAGTACTTC. This sequence encodes CASSVSSSGAYEQYF. J is TRBJ2-7 and V is TRBV9; 9 bases line up with TRBD2. J lost 2 bases, V lost 1 base, and 4 bases had no gene match. Per the germline V gene, CDR1 is SGDLS and CDR2 is YYNGEE. The CDR3 runs 15 residues.